The clone carrying this T cell receptor beta chain showed up just once. No antigen is known for it. The data stem from a study of shared clonotypes between healthy human individuals. Terminally differentiated effector memory CD45RA+ cells were excluded by CCR7 positive selection of CD45RO-negative cells. Clones were sequenced by immunoSEQ multiplex PCR, and TCRdb holds only the in-frame ones, with some missing. The sample shows 500,000 to 700,000 clones, 85% to 95% of them seen only once. The CDR3 has 16 residues. The germline CDR1 and CDR2 sequences are MNHEY and SMNVEV (reference sequence). Trimming shortened V by 3 bases and J by 7 bases, and 22 bases separated the two germline ends. Regarding the study as a whole: Naive subsets typically showed greater estimated richness than memory subsets.

This TCR derives from a woman aged 25 to 39 in good health. Sequenced: naive CD8+ T cells sorted from blood. This rearrangement joins TRBV27 to TRBJ2-7, with a possible D match to TRBD2 (5 bases). The CDR3 loop reads CASSFYPYGSPTEQYF. DNA of the CDR3: TGTGCCAGCAGTTTTTACCCATATGGGAGCCCTACTGAGCAGTACTTC.